This T cell receptor (beta chain) originates from a study of blood T cell repertoires in COVID-19. Authors' methods: The assay estimated nucleated cells by amplifying reference gene primers. Sequencing was performed with immunoSEQ multiplex PCR; in TCRdb, only in-frame clones are kept and a portion is missing. The V and J calls and clone size were taken over from that table, and D and trimming were inferred from the DNA. The data show 120,000 or so clones, with 70% to 90% seen just once and 6% to 9.5% held by the top ten. This CDR3 has 16 amino acids. The V end was cut by 2 bases, the J end by 0 bases, with 8 bases between. Looked up from germline, CDR1 is LGHDT and CDR2 is YNNKEL (reference sequence).

The specimen was peripheral blood. The sequence came from a man between 65 and 80 years old who had recovered from COVID-19. The chain links TRBV3-1 (or the pseudogene TRBV3-2) to TRBJ1-6, with D unresolved. Here the CDR3 DNA reads TGTGCCAGCAGCCAAACGCGGAGCTCCTATAATTCACCCCTCCACTTT. It specifies CASSQTRSSYNSPLHF.